The entry that follows covers one T cell receptor beta chain sequence. Method: immunoSEQ multiplex PCR; TCRdb's copy keeps in-frame clones and lacks some. Of 50,000 to 65,000 clones listed, approximately 90% are singletons. These data originate in a study of OX40 agonist ivuxolimab in advanced cancers. Study-wide context: Patients received ivuxolimab, an agonistic anti-OX40 (CD134) antibody. There were three patients with partial responses, one having hepatocellular carcinoma and two cutaneous melanoma.

There are 13 residues in the CDR3. Germline-derived CDR1 and CDR2 are SGHRS and YFSETQ. The V segment lost 7 bases and the J segment 0 bases; nucleotides outside the gene matches: 1. This clonotype originated in an adult with an advanced solid tumor such as melanoma, head and neck, liver or kidney cancer. This chain uses TRBV5-1 with TRBJ2-3; 8 bases are shared with TRBD2. This specimen consisted of CD4+ or CD8+ T cells sorted from blood, obtained in a trial of the OX40 agonist ivuxolimab. The CDR3 loop is CASSSGSTDTQYF. CDR3 coding DNA: TGCGCCAGCTCTAGCGGGAGCACAGATACGCAGTATTTT.